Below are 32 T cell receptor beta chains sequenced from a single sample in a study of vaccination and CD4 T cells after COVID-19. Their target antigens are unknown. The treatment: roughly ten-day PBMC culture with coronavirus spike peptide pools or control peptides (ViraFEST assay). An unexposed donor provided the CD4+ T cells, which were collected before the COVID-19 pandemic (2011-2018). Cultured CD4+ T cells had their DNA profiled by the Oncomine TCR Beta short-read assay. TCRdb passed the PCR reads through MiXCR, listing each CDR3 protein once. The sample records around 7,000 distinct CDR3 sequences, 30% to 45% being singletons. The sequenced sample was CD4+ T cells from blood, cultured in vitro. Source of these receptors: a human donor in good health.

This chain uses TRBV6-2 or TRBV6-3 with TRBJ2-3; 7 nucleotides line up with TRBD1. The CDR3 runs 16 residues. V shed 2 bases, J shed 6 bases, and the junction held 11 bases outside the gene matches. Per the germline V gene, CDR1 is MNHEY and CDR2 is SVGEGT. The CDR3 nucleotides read TGTGCCAGCAGTTACGTAATGGGGCAGGGGGTGGATACGCAGTATTTT. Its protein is CASSYVMGQGVDTQYF.

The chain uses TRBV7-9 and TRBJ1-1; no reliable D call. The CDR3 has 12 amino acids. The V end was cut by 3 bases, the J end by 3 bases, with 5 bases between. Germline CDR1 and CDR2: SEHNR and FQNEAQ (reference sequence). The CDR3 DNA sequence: TGTGCCAGCAGCTTTGACGACACTGAAGCTTTCTTT. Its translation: CASSFDDTEAFF.

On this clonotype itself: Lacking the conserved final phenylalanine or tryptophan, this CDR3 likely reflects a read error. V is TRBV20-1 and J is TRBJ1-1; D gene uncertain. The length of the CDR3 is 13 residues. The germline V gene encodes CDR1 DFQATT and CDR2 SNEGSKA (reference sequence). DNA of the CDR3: TGCAGCGCGGACGGATTTATGAACACTGAAGCTTTCCTT. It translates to CSADGFMNTEAFL.

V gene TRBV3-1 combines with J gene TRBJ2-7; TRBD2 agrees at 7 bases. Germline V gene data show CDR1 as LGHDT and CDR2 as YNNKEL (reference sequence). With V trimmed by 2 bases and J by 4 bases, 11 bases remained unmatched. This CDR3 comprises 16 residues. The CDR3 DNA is TGTGCCAGCAGCCAACCCGAGGGAGCGGGGAGATACGAGCAGTACTTC. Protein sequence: CASSQPEGAGRYEQYF.

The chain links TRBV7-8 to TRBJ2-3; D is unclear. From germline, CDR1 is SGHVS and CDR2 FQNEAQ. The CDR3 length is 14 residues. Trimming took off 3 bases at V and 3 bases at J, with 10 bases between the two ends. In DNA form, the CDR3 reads TGTGCCAGCAGCTTCTCCGGTCGGACAGATACGCAGTATTTT. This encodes CASSFSGRTDTQYF.

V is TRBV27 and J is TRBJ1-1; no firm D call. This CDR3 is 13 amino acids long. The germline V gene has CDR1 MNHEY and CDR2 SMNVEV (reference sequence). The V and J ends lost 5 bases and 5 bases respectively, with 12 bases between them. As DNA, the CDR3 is TGTGCCAGCAGTCACAGACAATGGACTGAAGCTTTCTTT. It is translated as CASSHRQWTEAFF.

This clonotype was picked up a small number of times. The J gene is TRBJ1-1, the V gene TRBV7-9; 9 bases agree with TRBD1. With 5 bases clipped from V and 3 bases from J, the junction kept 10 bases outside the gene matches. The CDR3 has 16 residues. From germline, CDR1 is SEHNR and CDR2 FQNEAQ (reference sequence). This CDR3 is CASSRTGVDLDTEAFF. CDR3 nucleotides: TGTGCCAGCAGCCGGACAGGGGTCGACTTGGACACTGAAGCTTTCTTT.

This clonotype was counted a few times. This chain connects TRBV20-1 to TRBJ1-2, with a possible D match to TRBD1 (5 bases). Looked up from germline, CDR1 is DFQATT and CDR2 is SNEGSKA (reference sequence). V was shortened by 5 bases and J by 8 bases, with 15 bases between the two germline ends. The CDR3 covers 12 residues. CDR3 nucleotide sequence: TGCAGTGCTCGTGGGGGGTTATACGGCTACACCTTC. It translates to CSARGGLYGYTF.

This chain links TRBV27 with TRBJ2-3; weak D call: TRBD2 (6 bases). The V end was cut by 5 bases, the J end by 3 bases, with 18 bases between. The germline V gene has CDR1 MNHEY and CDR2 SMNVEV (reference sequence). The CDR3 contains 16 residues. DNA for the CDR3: TGTGCCAGCAGTCGGGGTGGGGGACTCCTAACAGATACGCAGTATTTT. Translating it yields CASSRGGGLLTDTQYF.

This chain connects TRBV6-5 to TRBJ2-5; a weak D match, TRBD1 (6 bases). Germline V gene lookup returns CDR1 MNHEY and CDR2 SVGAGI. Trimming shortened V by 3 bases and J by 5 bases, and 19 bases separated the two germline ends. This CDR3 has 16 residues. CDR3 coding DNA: TGTGCCAGCAGTTATACCCGGGCAGGGGTAGACGAGACCCAGTACTTC. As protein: CASSYTRAGVDETQYF.

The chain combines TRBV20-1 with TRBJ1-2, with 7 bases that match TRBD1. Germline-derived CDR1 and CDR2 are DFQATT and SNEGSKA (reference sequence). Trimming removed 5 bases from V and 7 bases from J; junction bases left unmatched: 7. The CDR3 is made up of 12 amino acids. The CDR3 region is CSAYDRVRGYTF. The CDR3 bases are TGCAGTGCTTATGACAGGGTCCGTGGCTACACCTTC.

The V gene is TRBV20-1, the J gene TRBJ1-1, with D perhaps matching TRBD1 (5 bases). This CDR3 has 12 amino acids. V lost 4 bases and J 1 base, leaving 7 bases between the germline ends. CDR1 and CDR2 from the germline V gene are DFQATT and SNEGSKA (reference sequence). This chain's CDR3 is CSAKQANTEAFF. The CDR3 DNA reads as TGCAGTGCTAAACAGGCGAACACTGAAGCTTTCTTT.

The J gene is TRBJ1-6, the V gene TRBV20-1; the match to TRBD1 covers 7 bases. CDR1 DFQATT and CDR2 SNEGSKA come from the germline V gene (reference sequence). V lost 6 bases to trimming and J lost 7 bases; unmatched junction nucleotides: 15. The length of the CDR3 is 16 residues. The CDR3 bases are TGCAGTGCCCCAGGGGGGAGTCCGGGGTCCAATTCACCCCTCCACTTT. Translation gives CSAPGGSPGSNSPLHF.

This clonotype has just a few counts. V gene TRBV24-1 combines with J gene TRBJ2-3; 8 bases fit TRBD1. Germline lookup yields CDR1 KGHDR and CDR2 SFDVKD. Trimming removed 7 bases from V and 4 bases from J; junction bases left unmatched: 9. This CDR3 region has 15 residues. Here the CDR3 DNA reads TGTGCCACCAGCTCAGGGGGCCCGAGCGCAGATACGCAGTATTTT. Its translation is CATSSGGPSADTQYF.

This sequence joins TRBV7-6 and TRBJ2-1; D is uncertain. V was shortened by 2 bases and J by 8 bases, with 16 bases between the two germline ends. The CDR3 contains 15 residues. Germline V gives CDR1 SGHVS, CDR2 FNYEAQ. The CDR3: CASSLYNGLDDEQFF. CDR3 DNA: TGTGCCAGCAGCTTATATAATGGCTTAGACGATGAGCAGTTCTTC.

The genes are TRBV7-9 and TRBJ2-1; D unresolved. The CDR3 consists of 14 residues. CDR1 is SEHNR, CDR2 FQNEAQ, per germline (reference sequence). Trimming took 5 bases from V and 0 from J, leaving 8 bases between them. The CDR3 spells CASSPRVSYNEQFF. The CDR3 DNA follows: TGTGCCAGCAGCCCTAGGGTCTCCTACAATGAGCAGTTCTTC.

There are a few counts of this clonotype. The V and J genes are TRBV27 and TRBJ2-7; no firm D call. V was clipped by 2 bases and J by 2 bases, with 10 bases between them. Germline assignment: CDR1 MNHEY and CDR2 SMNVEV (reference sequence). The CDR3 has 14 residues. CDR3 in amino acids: CASSLDHRAYEQYF. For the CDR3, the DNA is TGTGCCAGCAGTTTAGATCACAGAGCCTACGAGCAGTACTTC.

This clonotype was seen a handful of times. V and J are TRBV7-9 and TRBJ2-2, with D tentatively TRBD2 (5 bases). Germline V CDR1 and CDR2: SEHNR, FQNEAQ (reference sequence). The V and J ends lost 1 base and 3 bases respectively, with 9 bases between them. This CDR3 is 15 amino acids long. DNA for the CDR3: TGTGCCAGCAGCTTAGGAGGGTGGTACACCGGGGAGCTGTTTTTT. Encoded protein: CASSLGGWYTGELFF.

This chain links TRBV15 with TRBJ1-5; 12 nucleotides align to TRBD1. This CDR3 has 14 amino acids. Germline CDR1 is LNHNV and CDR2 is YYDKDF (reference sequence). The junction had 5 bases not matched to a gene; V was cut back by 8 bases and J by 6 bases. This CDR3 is CATAGTGGIQPQHF. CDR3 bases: TGTGCCACCGCAGGGACAGGGGGCATTCAGCCCCAGCATTTT. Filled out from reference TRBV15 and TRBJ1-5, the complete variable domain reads DAMVIQNPRYQVTQFGKPVTLSCSQTLNHNVMYWYQQKSSQAPKLLFHYYDKDFNNEADTPDNFQSRRPNTSFCFLDIRSPGLGDTAMYLCATAGTGGIQPQHFGDGTRLSIL.

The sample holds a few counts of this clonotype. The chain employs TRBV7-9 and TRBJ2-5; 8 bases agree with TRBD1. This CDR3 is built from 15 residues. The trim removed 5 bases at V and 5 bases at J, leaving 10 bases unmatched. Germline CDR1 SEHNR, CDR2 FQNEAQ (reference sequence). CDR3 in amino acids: CASSLGQGLGETQYF. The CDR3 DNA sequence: TGTGCCAGCAGCCTCGGACAGGGACTTGGGGAGACCCAGTACTTC.

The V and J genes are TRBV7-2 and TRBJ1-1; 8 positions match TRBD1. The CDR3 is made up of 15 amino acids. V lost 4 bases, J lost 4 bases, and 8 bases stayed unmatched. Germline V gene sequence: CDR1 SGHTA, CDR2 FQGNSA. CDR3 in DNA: TGTGCCAGCAGCTCCCAGGGGGCGGGTGCCACTGAAGCTTTCTTT. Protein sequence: CASSSQGAGATEAFF.

The CDR3 reads CASSYSVGFSYNEQFF. DNA for the CDR3: TGTGCCAGCAGTTACTCGGTCGGATTCTCCTACAATGAGCAGTTCTTC. The chain couples TRBV6-5 to TRBJ2-1; D is unclear. CDR1 and CDR2 from the germline V gene are MNHEY and SVGAGI. Trimming removed 0 bases at V and 0 bases at J, with 9 bases between. This CDR3 spans 16 amino acids.

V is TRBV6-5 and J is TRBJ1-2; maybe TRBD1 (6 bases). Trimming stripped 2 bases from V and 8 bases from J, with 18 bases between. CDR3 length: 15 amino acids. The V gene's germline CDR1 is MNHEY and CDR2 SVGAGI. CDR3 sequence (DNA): TGTGCCAGCAGTTACGGGCGGGGGGGCGCAAGAGGCTACACCTTC. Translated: CASSYGRGGARGYTF.

In nucleotides, the CDR3 is TGCAGTGCTTACGCCAGGGTGGAGGGAAACACCATATATTTT. Its translation is CSAYARVEGNTIYF. This chain uses TRBV20-1 with TRBJ1-3; D is perhaps TRBD1 (5 bases). Trimming took off 5 bases at V and 4 bases at J, with 15 bases between the two ends. The germline V gene encodes CDR1 DFQATT and CDR2 SNEGSKA (reference sequence). The CDR3 runs 14 residues.

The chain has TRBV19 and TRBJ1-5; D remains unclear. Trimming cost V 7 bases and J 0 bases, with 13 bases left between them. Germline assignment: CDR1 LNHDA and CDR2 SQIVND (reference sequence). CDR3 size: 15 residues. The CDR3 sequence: CASKYGDYSNQPQHF. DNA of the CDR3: TGTGCCAGTAAGTATGGAGACTATAGCAATCAGCCCCAGCATTTT.

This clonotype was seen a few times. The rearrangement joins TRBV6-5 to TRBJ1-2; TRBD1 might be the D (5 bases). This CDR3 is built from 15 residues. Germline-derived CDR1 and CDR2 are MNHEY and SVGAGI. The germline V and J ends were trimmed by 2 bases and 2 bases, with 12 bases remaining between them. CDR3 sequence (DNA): TGTGCCAGCAGTTACGGCACCCGGGACAACTATGGCTACACCTTC. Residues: CASSYGTRDNYGYTF.

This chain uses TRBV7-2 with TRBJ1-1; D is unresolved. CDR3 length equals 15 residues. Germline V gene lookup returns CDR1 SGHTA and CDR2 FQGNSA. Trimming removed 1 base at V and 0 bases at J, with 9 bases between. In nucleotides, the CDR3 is TGTGCCAGCAGCTTAGGCGCCAGTTTGAACACTGAAGCTTTCTTT. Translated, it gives CASSLGASLNTEAFF. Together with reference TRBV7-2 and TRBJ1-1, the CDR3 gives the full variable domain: GAGVSQSPSNKVTEKGKDVELRCDPISGHTALYWYRQSLGQGLEFLIYFQGNSAPDKSGLPSDRFSAERTGGSVSTLTIQRTQQEDSAVYLCASSLGASLNTEAFFGQGTRLTVV.

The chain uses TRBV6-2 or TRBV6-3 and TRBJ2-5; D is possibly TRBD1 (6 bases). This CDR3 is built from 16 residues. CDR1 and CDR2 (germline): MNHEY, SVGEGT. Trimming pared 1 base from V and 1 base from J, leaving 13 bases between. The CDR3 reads CASSYWGRGLQETQYF. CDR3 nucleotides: TGTGCCAGCAGTTACTGGGGGCGTGGGCTCCAAGAGACCCAGTACTTC.

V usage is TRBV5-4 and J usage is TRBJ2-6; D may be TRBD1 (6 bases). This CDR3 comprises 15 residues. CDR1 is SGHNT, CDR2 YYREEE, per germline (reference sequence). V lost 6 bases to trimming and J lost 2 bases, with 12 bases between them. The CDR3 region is CASKEGGAGANVLTF. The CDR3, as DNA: TGTGCCAGCAAAGAAGGGGGAGCTGGGGCCAACGTCCTGACTTTC.

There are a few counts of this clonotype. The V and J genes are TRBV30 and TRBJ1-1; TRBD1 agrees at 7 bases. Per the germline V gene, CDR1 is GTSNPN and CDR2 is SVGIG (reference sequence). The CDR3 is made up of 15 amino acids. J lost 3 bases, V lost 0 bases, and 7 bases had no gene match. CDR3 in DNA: TGTGCCTGGAGTGTATCTTTTACAGGGGACACTGAAGCTTTCTTT. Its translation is CAWSVSFTGDTEAFF. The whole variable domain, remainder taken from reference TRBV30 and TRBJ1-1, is SQTIHQWPATLVQPVGSPLSLECTVEGTSNPNLYWYRQAAGRGLQLLFYSVGIGQISSEVPQNLSASRPQDRQFILSSKKLLLSDSGFYLCAWSVSFTGDTEAFFGQGTRLTVV.

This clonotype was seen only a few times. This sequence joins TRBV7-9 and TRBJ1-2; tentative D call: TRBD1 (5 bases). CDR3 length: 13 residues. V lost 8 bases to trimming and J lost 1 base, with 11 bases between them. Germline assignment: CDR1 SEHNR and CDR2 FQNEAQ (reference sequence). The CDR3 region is CASGMRGNYGYTF. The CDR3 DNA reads TGTGCCAGCGGTATGAGGGGTAACTATGGCTACACCTTC.

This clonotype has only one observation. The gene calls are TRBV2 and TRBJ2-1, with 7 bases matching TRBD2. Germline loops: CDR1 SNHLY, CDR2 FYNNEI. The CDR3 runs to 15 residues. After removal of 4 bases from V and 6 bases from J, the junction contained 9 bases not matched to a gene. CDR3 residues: CASSGRLAVRNEQFF. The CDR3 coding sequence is TGTGCCAGCAGTGGTCGGCTAGCGGTGCGCAATGAGCAGTTCTTC.